These 18 T cell receptor beta chains share one sample of origin, sequenced in a study of T cell clonality in common variable immunodeficiency. Libraries were prepared by immunoSEQ multiplex PCR; TCRdb keeps only in-frame clonotypes and omits some of them. The data show around 47,000 clones, with none appearing a single time. Specimen: peripheral blood mononuclear cells. The receptor set was obtained from a person between 18 and 75 years old in good health.

This clone was detected ten times or more. The DNA read from the CDR3 is TGTGCCAGCAGTCCCGAGAGGACTCACTACGAG. It yields the protein CASSPERTHYE. The whole CDR3 sequence reads CASSPERTHYEQYF. The chain employs TRBV28 and TRBJ2-7; tentative D call: TRBD2 (5 bases). Read coverage stops 3 residues before the CDR3 terminus; the germline J gene supplies the remainder. Germline V lookup: CDR1 MDHEN, CDR2 SYDVKM. V was clipped by 5 bases and J by 3 bases, with 14 bases between them. This CDR3 comprises 14 residues.

This clone occurred a few times. Sequencing ends 3 residues short of the CDR3 end; the germline J gene provides the rest. V usage is TRBV2 and J usage is TRBJ2-7; 9 bases map to TRBD2. The J segment lost 3 bases and the V segment lost 11 bases, leaving 8 bases of the junction unmatched. The CDR3 is made up of 13 amino acids. Germline-derived CDR1 and CDR2 are SNHLY and FYNNEI. The sequenced CDR3 bases are TGTGCCGACGAGGAGACTAGCGGCTACGAG. It translates to CADEETSGYE. The whole CDR3 sequence is CADEETSGYEQYF. Full variable domain (missing parts from reference TRBV2 and TRBJ2-7): EPEVTQTPSHQVTQMGQEVILRCVPISNHLYFYWYRQILGQKVEFLVSFYNNEISEKSEIFDDQFSVERPDGSNFTLKIRSTKLEDSAMYFCADEETSGYEQYFGPGTRLTVT.

In this sample, this clone turned up a few times. The read is 3 residues too short to cover the CDR3 end, so that end is filled in from the germline J gene. The chain couples TRBV7-3 to TRBJ1-1; 8 bases are a match to TRBD1. V shed 3 bases and J 5 bases; nucleotides not matched to a gene: 8. The CDR3 covers 15 residues. CDR1 SGHTA and CDR2 FQGTGA come from the germline V gene. The CDR3 DNA, read in part, is TGTGCCAGCAGCTTCTGGACAGGGAGAAAAACTGAA. It yields the protein CASSFWTGRKTE. The CDR3 in its entirety is CASSFWTGRKTEAFF.

This clone was counted a few times. Read sequence stops 3 residues before the CDR3 end, and the germline J gene provides the missing end. This chain uses TRBV2 with TRBJ1-6, with D unclear. Germline CDR1 and CDR2: SNHLY and FYNNEI. This CDR3 is built from 14 residues. V lost 4 bases to trimming and J lost 8 bases, with 12 bases between them. CDR3 amino acids: CASSVAGSDSPLHF. CDR3 DNA, as far as it was read: TGTGCCAGCAGTGTTGCGGGTAGTGATTCACCC.

This clone was found many times. The read is 3 residues too short to cover the CDR3 end, so that end is filled in from the germline J gene. The chain combines TRBV30 with TRBJ2-6, with a possible D match to TRBD1 (6 bases). This CDR3 is 14 amino acids long. Trimming removed 4 bases from V and 4 bases from J, with 11 bases in between. Per the germline V gene, CDR1 is GTSNPN and CDR2 is SVGIG (reference sequence). The chain's CDR3 is CAWMGAGGANVLTF. The covered CDR3 bases are TGTGCCTGGATGGGGGCTGGAGGGGCCAACGTC.

This clone was counted a few times. The read comes to an end 3 residues before the CDR3 does, leaving the germline J gene to fill in the end. The gene calls are TRBV11-1 and TRBJ2-3; D unclear. Trimming cost V 1 base and J 6 bases, with 8 bases left between them. CDR1 is SGHAT and CDR2 is FQDESV in the germline V gene (reference sequence). The CDR3 length is 13 residues. The CDR3 sequence is CASSLEERDTQYF. CDR3 DNA (partial): TGTGCCAGCAGCTTAGAGGAGCGCGATACG.

Ten or more counts support this clone. The read ends 3 residues early relative to the CDR3; the germline J gene fills the gap. The rearrangement joins TRBV5-1 to TRBJ2-1; 11 nucleotides match TRBD2. From germline, CDR1 is SGHRS and CDR2 YFSETQ. This CDR3 spans 16 amino acids. After removal of 3 bases from V and 2 bases from J, the junction contained 4 bases not matched to a gene. The CDR3 DNA, read in part, is TGCGCCAGCAGCTCCGGGACTAGCGGTCCCTACAATGAG. Protein product: CASSSGTSGPYNE. Given in full, the CDR3 is CASSSGTSGPYNEQFF.

In the case of this clone: The read ends 3 residues before the CDR3 terminus; that terminus is restored from the germline J gene. This chain uses TRBV5-1 with TRBJ2-5; 10 nucleotides agree with TRBD2. This CDR3 region has 15 residues. After removal of 1 base from V and 2 bases from J, the junction contained 2 bases not matched to a gene. The germline V gene has CDR1 SGHRS and CDR2 YFSETQ. Incomplete CDR3 DNA: TGCGCCAGCAGCTTGAGCGGGAGGGCTCAAGAGACC. Protein: CASSLSGRAQET. The whole CDR3 sequence reads CASSLSGRAQETQYF.

Only a few counts were recorded for this clone. With the read ending 3 residues before the CDR3 end, the germline J gene is used to fill in that end. The V gene is TRBV2, the J gene TRBJ1-4, with D possibly matching TRBD1 (5 bases). CDR1 and CDR2 (germline): SNHLY, FYNNEI. Trimming removed 7 bases from V and 5 bases from J, with 11 bases in between. The length of the CDR3 is 13 residues. Here the CDR3 reads CASIAGMNEKLFF. CDR3 DNA (partial): TGTGCCAGCATCGCAGGGATGAATGAAAAA.

This clone was picked up many times. Read sequence stops 3 residues before the CDR3 end, and the germline J gene provides the missing end. This sequence joins TRBV10-3 and TRBJ1-2, with D maybe TRBD1 (6 bases). CDR3 length: 14 amino acids. Germline CDR1 reads ENHRY; CDR2 reads SYGVKD. V was clipped by 3 bases and J by 6 bases, with 14 bases between them. The CDR3 bases that were read are TGTGCCATCAGTGAACGGACCAGGGGTGATGGC. This encodes CAISERTRGDG. The CDR3 in its entirety is CAISERTRGDGYTF.

This clone was counted ten times or more. The DNA ends 3 residues before the CDR3 does, and the rest of the CDR3 is filled in from the germline J gene. The chain couples TRBV28 to TRBJ2-1; 7 nucleotides align to TRBD1. Trimming removed 3 bases from V and 6 bases from J; junction bases left unmatched: 5. This CDR3 has 14 amino acids. Per the germline V gene, CDR1 is MDHEN and CDR2 is SYDVKM. The CDR3 sequence: CASSLVQGSNEQFF. The part of the CDR3 DNA that was read is TGTGCCAGCAGTTTGGTACAGGGGAGCAATGAG.

This clone was recorded at least ten times. At one boundary the junction diverges from the germline segment, which might be a read error. The CDR3 end lies 3 residues beyond the end of the read and is filled in from the germline J gene. The chain recombines TRBV10-1 with TRBJ2-1; D is unresolved. There are 13 residues in the CDR3. Looked up from germline, CDR1 is WNHNN and CDR2 is SYGVQD (reference sequence). The CDR3: CASSVGPYNEQFF. The CDR3 DNA, read in part, is TGCGCCAGCAGTGTAGGGCCCTATAATGAG.

This clone was counted many times. With the read ending 3 residues before the CDR3 end, the germline J gene is used to fill in that end. The rearrangement links TRBV12-5 to TRBJ1-2, with D possibly matching TRBD1 (5 bases). Germline V CDR1 and CDR2: LGHNT, FRNRAP. Trimming left V 2 bases short and J 7 bases short, with 11 bases between. The CDR3 loop spans 13 amino acids. This chain's CDR3 is CASGLPQGSGYTF. The CDR3 DNA, read in part, is TGTGCTAGTGGTTTGCCGCAGGGTAGTGGC.

This clone has ten or more counts. The CDR3 is cut off 3 residues early in the read; its end comes from the germline J gene. This chain links TRBV6-4 with TRBJ2-3, with 12 bases fitting TRBD2. Germline assignment: CDR1 MRHNA and CDR2 SNTAGT. The CDR3 covers 17 residues. V was clipped by 1 base and J by 4 bases; unmatched bases: 6. This CDR3 is CASSDLASGRAADTQYF. CDR3 DNA, as far as it was read: TGTGCCAGCAGTGACTTGGCTAGCGGGAGGGCCGCAGATACG.

This clone was seen many times. CDR3 sequence reads: CSAQEPRQGGDTQYF. CDR3 DNA (partial): TGCAGTGCTCAAGAACCAAGACAGGGGGGAGATACG. The J gene is TRBJ2-3, the V gene TRBV20-1; 9 bases match TRBD1. The read ends 3 residues early relative to the CDR3; the germline J gene fills the gap. Germline CDR1 DFQATT, CDR2 SNEGSKA (reference sequence). J gave up 5 bases and V 5 bases, and 11 bases lay outside the gene matches. The length of the CDR3 is 15 residues.

In this sample, this clone turned up many times. The CDR3 is cut off 3 residues early in the read; its end comes from the germline J gene. The genes are TRBV2 and TRBJ1-2, with D possibly matching TRBD1 (5 bases). The CDR3 covers 11 residues. Germline loops: CDR1 SNHLY, CDR2 FYNNEI. CDR3 sequence: CASSEQGGYTF. The CDR3 DNA, read in part, is TGTGCCAGCAGTGAACAGGGAGGC.

This clone was picked up many times. The read falls 3 residues short of the CDR3 end, and the missing part is taken from the germline J gene. This sequence joins TRBV6-2 or TRBV6-3 and TRBJ2-5, with 8 nucleotides matching TRBD2. Unmatched junction bases numbered 13, after V lost 2 bases and J lost 5 bases. The CDR3 totals 17 residues. CDR1 and CDR2 from the germline V gene are MNHEY and SVGEGT. This chain's CDR3 is CASSYGPRAGGRETQYF. Incomplete CDR3 DNA: TGTGCCAGCAGTTACGGGCCCCGGGCGGGGGGTCGGGAGACC.

There are many counts of this clone. Read coverage stops 3 residues before the CDR3 terminus; the germline J gene supplies the remainder. This chain joins TRBV7-2 and TRBJ1-6; D is unclear. Trimming removed 2 bases at V and 10 bases at J, with 15 bases between. Germline CDR1 reads SGHTA; CDR2 reads FQGNSA. This CDR3 contains 15 residues. The CDR3 bases that were read are TGTGCCAGCAGCTTAAGCATCGGGGTTCGGTCACCC. Protein product: CASSLSIGVRSP. The whole CDR3 protein is CASSLSIGVRSPLHF.